Shown below are 20 T cell receptor beta chains from a single sample sequenced in a study of regulatory T cells in long-lasting Graves disease. Time point given: newly diagnosed GD, antithyroid drugs for less than 3 months. PBMC RNA was the source of the TCR library. Library construction for TCR beta used iRepertoire HTBI primers and Arm-PCR of CDR3 regions. One entry per CDR3 protein results from TCRdb running MiXCR on the multiplex PCR reads. This table holds about 620,000 distinct CDR3 sequences, approximately 15% found once. These data were also reused for a study on T cells in Graves' hyperthyroidism and ophthalmopathy.

Sequenced here: peripheral blood mononuclear cells (PBMCs), sampled at new diagnosis, from a patient treated with antithyroid drugs. The receptors stem from a woman aged 30 to 39 with Graves disease.

V gene TRBV28 combines with J gene TRBJ1-2; D gene ambiguous. V was trimmed by 7 bases and J by 8 bases, leaving 20 bases between them. The CDR3 has 14 amino acids. Germline V gene data show CDR1 as MDHEN and CDR2 as SYDVKM. The CDR3 DNA sequence: TGTGCCAGCATCCCATCCGGGCAGGACGGAGGCTACACCTTC. Its protein is CASIPSGQDGGYTF.

The rearrangement uses TRBV24-1 and TRBJ2-4, with 7 bases that match TRBD1. The ends lost 2 bases at V and 6 bases at J; junction bases unmatched: 0. This CDR3 has 13 residues. Germline V gene data show CDR1 as KGHDR and CDR2 as SFDVKD. The CDR3 here is CATSDWDRNIQYF. The DNA of the CDR3 is TGTGCCACCAGTGATTGGGACAGAAACATTCAGTACTTC.

The sample holds a few counts of this clonotype. This rearrangement joins TRBV7-9 to TRBJ2-7; D is unclear. Germline CDR1 reads SEHNR; CDR2 reads FQNEAQ (reference sequence). This CDR3 spans 15 amino acids. Trimming took 6 bases from V and 0 from J, leaving 15 bases between them. The CDR3 loop reads CASSPLDLFSYEQYF. The CDR3 nucleotides read TGTGCCAGCAGTCCCCTCGATCTATTCTCCTACGAGCAGTACTTC.

This clonotype showed up just a few times. The chain uses TRBV2 and TRBJ2-7; TRBD2 agrees at 11 bases. Germline V gene lookup returns CDR1 SNHLY and CDR2 FYNNEI. Trimming took 6 bases from V and 2 from J; bases not matched to a gene: 9. The CDR3 sequence is 16 residues long. The CDR3 here is CASSARGLAGAYEQYF. In DNA, the CDR3 is TGTGCCAGCAGCGCGCGAGGACTAGCGGGCGCCTACGAGCAGTACTTC.

V usage is TRBV3-1 and J usage is TRBJ1-1; 9 positions agree with TRBD1. CDR1 and CDR2 (germline): LGHDT, YNNKEL (reference sequence). Trimming cost V 11 bases and J 9 bases; bases outside gene matches: 16. The CDR3 runs to 14 residues. This chain's CDR3 is CARNNRGLPLQAFF. In DNA form, the CDR3 reads TGTGCCCGTAACAACAGGGGGCTTCCCCTTCAAGCTTTCTTT. Looking up the rest from reference TRBV3-1 and TRBJ1-1 gives the full variable domain: DTAVSQTPKYLVTQMGNDKSIKCEQNLGHDTMYWYKQDSKKFLKIMFSYNNKELIINETVPNRFSPKSPDKAHLNLHINSLELGDSAVYFCARNNRGLPLQAFFGQGTRLTVV.

The J gene is TRBJ1-1, the V gene TRBV9, with D maybe TRBD1 (5 bases). Trimming took off 4 bases at V and 5 bases at J, with 18 bases between the two ends. Germline V gives CDR1 SGDLS, CDR2 YYNGEE. This CDR3 spans 15 amino acids. The CDR3 DNA sequence: TGTGCCAGCAGCCCAACCCCCGGGGCGAAAACTGAAGCTTTCTTT. Protein product: CASSPTPGAKTEAFF. Filled out from reference TRBV9 and TRBJ1-1, the complete variable domain reads DSGVTQTPKHLITATGQRVTLRCSPRSGDLSVYWYQQSLDQGLQFLIQYYNGEERAKGNILERFSAQQFPDLHSELNLSSLELGDSALYFCASSPTPGAKTEAFFGQGTRLTVV.

This clonotype was detected ten times or more. The chain recombines TRBV6-4 with TRBJ2-6, with 7 bases matching TRBD1. The CDR3 runs to 15 residues. From germline, CDR1 is MRHNA and CDR2 SNTAGT. Trimming removed 9 bases from V and 1 base from J; junction bases left unmatched: 6. CDR3 in DNA: TGTGCCAGGGACCAGGGGGAGTCTGGGGCCAACGTCCTGACTTTC. It is translated as CARDQGESGANVLTF.

About this clonotype itself: A far larger clone is one base from this, pointing to a likely read error. The chain is built from TRBV2 and TRBJ2-3; D is unclear. V was trimmed by 7 bases and J by 2 bases, leaving 4 bases between them. The CDR3 runs 11 residues. The V gene's germline CDR1 is SNHLY and CDR2 FYNNEI. The CDR3 nucleotides read TGTGCCAGCATCTCCACAGATACGCAGTATTTT. It yields the protein CASISTDTQYF.

In this sample, this clonotype turned up many times. This chain links TRBV7-2 with TRBJ2-3; 7 bases align to TRBD2. In germline, CDR1 is SGHTA, CDR2 FQGNSA. V was pared by 4 bases and J by 7 bases, with 11 bases of the junction left unmatched. The CDR3 length is 15 residues. The CDR3 DNA is TGTGCCAGCAGCTCCGGACTAGTTCCCGGCAATACGCAGTATTTT. Residues: CASSSGLVPGNTQYF.

This clonotype appeared many times. For the CDR3, the DNA is TGTGCCAGCAGCTTATCCCCTCTTAACAGGGAGGCCGAGCAGTACTTC. Residues: CASSLSPLNREAEQYF. The chain is built from TRBV7-8 and TRBJ2-7; possibly TRBD1 or TRBD2 for D (6 bases each). The CDR3 spans 16 residues. V was clipped by 2 bases and J by 6 bases, with 20 bases between them. Germline V lookup: CDR1 SGHVS, CDR2 FQNEAQ.

The DNA of the CDR3 is TGTGCCAGTAGTATCGGCAGCCCCCACACAGATACGCAGTATTTT. Translated: CASSIGSPHTDTQYF. The rearrangement uses TRBV19 and TRBJ2-3; D uncertain. This CDR3 has 15 amino acids. Germline V gene lookup returns CDR1 LNHDA and CDR2 SQIVND (reference sequence). Trimming pared 3 bases from V and 2 bases from J, leaving 12 bases between.

This clonotype was picked up many times. CDR3 loop: CASSLLLRVAGDNEQFF. The CDR3 DNA follows: TGTGCCAGCAGCTTATTACTCCGGGTAGCGGGAGACAATGAGCAGTTCTTC. The V call is TRBV7-2, the J call TRBJ2-1; 9 nucleotides line up with TRBD2. The junction had 10 bases not matched to a gene; V was cut back by 2 bases and J by 5 bases. In germline, CDR1 is SGHTA, CDR2 FQGNSA. The CDR3 runs to 17 residues.

This clonotype was counted a few times. This chain connects TRBV5-1 to TRBJ2-3; no clear D gene. The CDR3 has 15 amino acids. The germline V gene has CDR1 SGHRS and CDR2 YFSETQ. Trimming stripped 0 bases from V and 5 bases from J, with 13 bases between. In nucleotides, the CDR3 is TGCGCCAGCAGCTTGGTAGGTTCAAGTGGAGATACGCAGTATTTT. Its protein product is CASSLVGSSGDTQYF. The whole variable domain, filled in from reference TRBV5-1 and TRBJ2-3, reads KAGVTQTPRYLIKTRGQQVTLSCSPISGHRSVSWYQQTPGQGLQFLFEYFSETQRNKGNFPGRFSGRQFSNSRSEMNVSTLELGDSALYLCASSLVGSSGDTQYFGPGTRLTVL.

The sample holds a few counts of this clonotype. V usage is TRBV12-3 or TRBV12-4 and J usage is TRBJ2-4; TRBD1 matches 9 bases. The CDR3 has 15 residues. J gave up 7 bases and V 2 bases, and 6 bases lay outside the gene matches. The CDR3 sequence: CASSLKGTGLNIQYF. The CDR3, as DNA: TGTGCCAGCAGTTTAAAGGGGACAGGGCTGAACATTCAGTACTTC.

There are a few counts of this clonotype. The chain is built from TRBV2 and TRBJ1-6, with a weak D call TRBD1 (6 bases). The length of the CDR3 is 15 residues. CDR1 and CDR2 from the germline V gene are SNHLY and FYNNEI. Between the trimmed V and J ends, which lost 3 bases and 10 bases, there was a span of 16 bases. CDR3 sequence reads: CASSDVRGWGSPLHF. CDR3 DNA sequence: TGTGCCAGCAGTGATGTCAGGGGTTGGGGGTCACCCCTCCACTTT. Based on the CDR3 plus reference TRBV2 and TRBJ1-6, the full variable domain is EPEVTQTPSHQVTQMGQEVILRCVPISNHLYFYWYRQILGQKVEFLVSFYNNEISEKSEIFDDQFSVERPDGSNFTLKIRSTKLEDSAMYFCASSDVRGWGSPLHFGNGTRLTVT.

This clonotype has only a few counts. The chain recombines TRBV5-1 with TRBJ1-4, with a possible D match to TRBD1 (6 bases). V lost 3 bases and J lost 0, with 9 bases in between. From germline, CDR1 is SGHRS and CDR2 YFSETQ. The CDR3 sequence is 15 residues long. The CDR3 spells CASSSTGATNEKLFF. Here the CDR3 DNA reads TGCGCCAGCAGCTCGACAGGCGCAACTAATGAAAAACTGTTTTTT. The whole variable domain, remainder taken from reference TRBV5-1 and TRBJ1-4, is KAGVTQTPRYLIKTRGQQVTLSCSPISGHRSVSWYQQTPGQGLQFLFEYFSETQRNKGNFPGRFSGRQFSNSRSEMNVSTLELGDSALYLCASSSTGATNEKLFFGSGTQLSVL.

Ten or more counts support this clonotype. The rearrangement links TRBV5-6 to TRBJ1-1; perhaps TRBD1 as D (5 bases). The CDR3 is made up of 13 amino acids. V lost 3 bases and J lost 3, with 9 bases in between. Germline V gene data show CDR1 as SGHDT and CDR2 as YYEEEE. The CDR3 sequence: CASSWGTYTEAFF. CDR3 nucleotides: TGTGCCAGCAGCTGGGGGACCTACACTGAAGCTTTCTTT.

The chain is built from TRBV19 and TRBJ2-4; 7 positions agree with TRBD2. Germline CDR1 LNHDA, CDR2 SQIVND (reference sequence). Losses at the gene ends were 7 bases for V and 1 base for J; bases not matched to a gene: 4. There are 14 residues in the CDR3. In DNA, the CDR3 is TGTGCCAGTACCCCCGGGGGGGCCAAAAACATTCAGTACTTC. Translating it yields CASTPGGAKNIQYF.

The chain carries TRBV5-1 and TRBJ1-1; tentatively, D is TRBD1 (5 bases). CDR1 and CDR2 from the germline V gene are SGHRS and YFSETQ. The CDR3 consists of 14 residues. V was cut by 4 bases and J by 6 bases, with 16 bases left in between. The CDR3: CASSRGRGFAEAFF. The DNA for the CDR3 is TGCGCCAGCAGCCGGGGTCGGGGGTTCGCTGAAGCTTTCTTT. The complete variable domain, with remaining parts taken from reference TRBV5-1 and TRBJ1-1, reads KAGVTQTPRYLIKTRGQQVTLSCSPISGHRSVSWYQQTPGQGLQFLFEYFSETQRNKGNFPGRFSGRQFSNSRSEMNVSTLELGDSALYLCASSRGRGFAEAFFGQGTRLTVV.

At least ten counts were recorded for this clonotype. The genes are TRBV27 and TRBJ2-5; D unresolved. CDR1 and CDR2 from the germline V gene are MNHEY and SMNVEV (reference sequence). The CDR3 consists of 11 residues. The germline V and J ends were trimmed by 3 bases and 3 bases, with 2 bases remaining between them. The chain's CDR3 is CASSFEETQYF. The CDR3, as DNA: TGTGCCAGCAGTTTCGAAGAGACCCAGTACTTC.